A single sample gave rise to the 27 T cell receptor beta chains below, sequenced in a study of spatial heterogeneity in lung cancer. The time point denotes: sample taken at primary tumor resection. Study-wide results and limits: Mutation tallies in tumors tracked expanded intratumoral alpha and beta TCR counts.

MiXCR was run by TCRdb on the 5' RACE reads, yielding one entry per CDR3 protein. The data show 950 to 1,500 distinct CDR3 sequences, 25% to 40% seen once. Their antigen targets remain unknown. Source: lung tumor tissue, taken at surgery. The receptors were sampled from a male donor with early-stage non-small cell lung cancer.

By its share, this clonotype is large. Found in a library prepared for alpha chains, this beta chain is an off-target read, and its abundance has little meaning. The CDR3 spells CASTRTGELFF. CDR3 DNA: TGTGCCAGCACCCGCACCGGGGAGCTGTTTTTT. This chain connects TRBV7-3 to TRBJ2-2; D is ambiguous. Trimming stripped 7 bases from V and 4 bases from J, with 4 bases between. The CDR3 totals 11 residues. Germline CDR1 and CDR2: SGHTA and FQGTGA.

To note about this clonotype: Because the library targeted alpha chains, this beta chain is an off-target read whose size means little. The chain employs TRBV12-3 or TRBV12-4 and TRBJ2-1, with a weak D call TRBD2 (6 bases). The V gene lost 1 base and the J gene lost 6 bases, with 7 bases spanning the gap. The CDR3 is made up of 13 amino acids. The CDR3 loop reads CASSLGGVNEQFF. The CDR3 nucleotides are TGTGCCAGCAGTTTAGGCGGGGTCAATGAGCAGTTCTTC.

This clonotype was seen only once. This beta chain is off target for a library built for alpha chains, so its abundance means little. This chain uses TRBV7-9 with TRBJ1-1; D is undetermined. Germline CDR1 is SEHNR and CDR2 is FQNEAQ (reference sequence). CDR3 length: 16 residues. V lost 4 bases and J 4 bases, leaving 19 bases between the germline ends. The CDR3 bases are TGTGCCAGCAGCTCCCCGGACGCTCGGGTGTCCACTGAAGCTTTCTTT. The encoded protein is CASSSPDARVSTEAFF.

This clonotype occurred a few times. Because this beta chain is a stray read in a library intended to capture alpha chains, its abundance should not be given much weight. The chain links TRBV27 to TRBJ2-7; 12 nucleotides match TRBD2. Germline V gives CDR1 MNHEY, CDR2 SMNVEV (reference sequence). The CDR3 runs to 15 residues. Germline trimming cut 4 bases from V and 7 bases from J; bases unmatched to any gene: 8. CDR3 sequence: CASSSRGLAGLEQYF. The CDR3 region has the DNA TGTGCCAGCAGTTCCAGGGGACTAGCGGGTCTTGAGCAGTACTTC.

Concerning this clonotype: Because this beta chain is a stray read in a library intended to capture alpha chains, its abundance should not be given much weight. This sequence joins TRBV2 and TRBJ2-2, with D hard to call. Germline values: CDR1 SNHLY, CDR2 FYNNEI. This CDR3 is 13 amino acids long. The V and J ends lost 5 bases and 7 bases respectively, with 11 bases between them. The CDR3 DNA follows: TGTGCCAGCAGTCGCTCGGCTGGCGGGGAGCTGTTTTTT. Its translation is CASSRSAGGELFF. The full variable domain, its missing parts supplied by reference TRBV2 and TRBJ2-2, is EPEVTQTPSHQVTQMGQEVILRCVPISNHLYFYWYRQILGQKVEFLVSFYNNEISEKSEIFDDQFSVERPDGSNFTLKIRSTKLEDSAMYFCASSRSAGGELFFGEGSRLTVL.

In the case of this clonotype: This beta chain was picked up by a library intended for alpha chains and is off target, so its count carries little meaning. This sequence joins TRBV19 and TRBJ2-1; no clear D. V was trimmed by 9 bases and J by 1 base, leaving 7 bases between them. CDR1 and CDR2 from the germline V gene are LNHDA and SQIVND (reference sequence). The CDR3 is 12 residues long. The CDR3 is CASGPSYNEQFF. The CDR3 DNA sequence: TGTGCCAGCGGACCTTCCTACAATGAGCAGTTCTTC. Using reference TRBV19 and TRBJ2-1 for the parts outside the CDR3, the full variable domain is DGGITQSPKYLFRKEGQNVTLSCEQNLNHDAMYWYRQDPGQGLRLIYYSQIVNDFQKGDIAEGYSVSREKKESFPLTVTSAQKNPTAFYLCASGPSYNEQFFGPGTRLTVL.

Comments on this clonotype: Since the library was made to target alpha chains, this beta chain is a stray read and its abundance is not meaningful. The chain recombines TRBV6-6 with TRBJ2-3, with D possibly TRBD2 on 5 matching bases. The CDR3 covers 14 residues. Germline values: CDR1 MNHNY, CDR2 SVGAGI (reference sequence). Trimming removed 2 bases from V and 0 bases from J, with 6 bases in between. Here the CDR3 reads CASSYRGSTDTQYF. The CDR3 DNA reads TGTGCCAGCAGTTACCGGGGTAGCACAGATACGCAGTATTTT.

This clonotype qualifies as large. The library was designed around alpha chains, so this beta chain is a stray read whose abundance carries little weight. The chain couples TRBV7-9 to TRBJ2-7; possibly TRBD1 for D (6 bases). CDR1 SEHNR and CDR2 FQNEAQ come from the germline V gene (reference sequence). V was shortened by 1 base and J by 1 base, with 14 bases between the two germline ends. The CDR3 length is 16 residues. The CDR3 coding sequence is TGTGCCAGCAGCTTAGGTTCGACAGGCAAATCCTACGAGCAGTACTTC. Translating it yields CASSLGSTGKSYEQYF.

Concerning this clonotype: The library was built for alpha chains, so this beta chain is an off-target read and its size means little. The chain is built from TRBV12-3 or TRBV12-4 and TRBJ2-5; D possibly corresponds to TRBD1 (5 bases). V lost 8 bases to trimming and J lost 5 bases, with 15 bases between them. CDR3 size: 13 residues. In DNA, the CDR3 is TGTGCCAGCGGACACCCGCCCCCGGAGACCCAGTACTTC. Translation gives CASGHPPPETQYF.

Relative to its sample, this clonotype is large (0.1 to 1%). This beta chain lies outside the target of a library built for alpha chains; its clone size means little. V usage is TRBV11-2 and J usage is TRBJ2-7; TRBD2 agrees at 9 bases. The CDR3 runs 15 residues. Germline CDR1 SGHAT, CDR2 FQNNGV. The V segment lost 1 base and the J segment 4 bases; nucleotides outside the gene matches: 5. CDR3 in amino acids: CASSLVASGTYEQYF. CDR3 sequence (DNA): TGTGCCAGCAGCTTAGTAGCTAGCGGGACGTACGAGCAGTACTTC.

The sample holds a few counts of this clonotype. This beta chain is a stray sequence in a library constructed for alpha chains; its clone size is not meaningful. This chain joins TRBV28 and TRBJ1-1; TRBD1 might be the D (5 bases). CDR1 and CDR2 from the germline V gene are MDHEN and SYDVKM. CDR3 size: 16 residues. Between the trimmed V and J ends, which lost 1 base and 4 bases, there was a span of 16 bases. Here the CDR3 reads CASSLLSLGGATEAFF. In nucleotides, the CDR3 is TGTGCCAGCAGTTTATTATCGTTGGGAGGGGCCACTGAAGCTTTCTTT.

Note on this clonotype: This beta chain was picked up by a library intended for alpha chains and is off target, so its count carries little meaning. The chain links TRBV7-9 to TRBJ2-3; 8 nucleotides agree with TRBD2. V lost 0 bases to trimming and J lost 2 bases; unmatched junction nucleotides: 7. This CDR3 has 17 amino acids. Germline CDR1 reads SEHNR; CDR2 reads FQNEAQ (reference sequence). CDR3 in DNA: TGTGCCAGCAGCTTAGCGCAAACGGGGGGGCTCACAGATACGCAGTATTTT. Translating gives CASSLAQTGGLTDTQYF.

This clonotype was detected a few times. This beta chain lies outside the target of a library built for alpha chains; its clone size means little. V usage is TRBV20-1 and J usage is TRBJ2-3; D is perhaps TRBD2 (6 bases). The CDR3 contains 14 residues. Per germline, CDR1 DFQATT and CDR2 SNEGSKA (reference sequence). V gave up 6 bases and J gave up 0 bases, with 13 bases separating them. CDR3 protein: CSAEHGTSTDTQYF. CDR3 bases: TGCAGTGCAGAACACGGGACTAGCACAGATACGCAGTATTTT.

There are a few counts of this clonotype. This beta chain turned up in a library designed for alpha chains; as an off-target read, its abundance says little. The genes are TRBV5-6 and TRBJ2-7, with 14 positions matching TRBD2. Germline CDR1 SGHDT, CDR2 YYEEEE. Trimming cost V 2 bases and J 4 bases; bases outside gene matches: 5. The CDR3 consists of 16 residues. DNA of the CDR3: TGTGCCAGCAGCTTCGGGACTAGCGGGAGAAGGTACGAGCAGTACTTC. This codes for CASSFGTSGRRYEQYF.

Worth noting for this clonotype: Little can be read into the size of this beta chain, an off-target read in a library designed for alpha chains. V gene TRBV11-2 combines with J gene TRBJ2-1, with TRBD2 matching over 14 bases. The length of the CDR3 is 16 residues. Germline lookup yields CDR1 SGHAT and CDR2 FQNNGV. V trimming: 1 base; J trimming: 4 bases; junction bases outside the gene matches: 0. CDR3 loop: CASSLGLAGGYNEQFF. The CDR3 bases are TGTGCCAGCAGCTTAGGACTAGCGGGAGGGTACAATGAGCAGTTCTTC. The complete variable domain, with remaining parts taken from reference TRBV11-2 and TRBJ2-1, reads EAGVAQSPRYKIIEKRQSVAFWCNPISGHATLYWYQQILGQGPKLLIQFQNNGVVDDSQLPKDRFSAERLKGVDSTLKIQPAKLEDSAVYLCASSLGLAGGYNEQFFGPGTRLTVL.

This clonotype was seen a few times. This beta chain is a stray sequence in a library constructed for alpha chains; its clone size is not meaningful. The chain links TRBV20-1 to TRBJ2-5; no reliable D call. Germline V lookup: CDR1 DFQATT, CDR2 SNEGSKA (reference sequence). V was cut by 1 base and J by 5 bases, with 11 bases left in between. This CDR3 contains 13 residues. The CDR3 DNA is TGCAGTGCTAGAGGATCCAGCCGGGAGACCCAGTACTTC. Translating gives CSARGSSRETQYF.

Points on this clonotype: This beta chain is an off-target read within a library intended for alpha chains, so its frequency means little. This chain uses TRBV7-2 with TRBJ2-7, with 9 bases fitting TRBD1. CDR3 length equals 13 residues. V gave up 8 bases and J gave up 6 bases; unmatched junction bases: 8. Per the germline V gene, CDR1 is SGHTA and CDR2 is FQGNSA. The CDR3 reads CASGRTGALEQYF. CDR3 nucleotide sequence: TGTGCCAGCGGCCGGACAGGGGCCCTCGAGCAGTACTTC.

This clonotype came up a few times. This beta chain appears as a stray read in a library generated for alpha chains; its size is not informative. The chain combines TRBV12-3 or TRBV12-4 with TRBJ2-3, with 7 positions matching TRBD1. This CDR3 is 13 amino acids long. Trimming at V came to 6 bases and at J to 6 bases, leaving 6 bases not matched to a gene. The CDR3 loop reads CASSRDSQDTQYF. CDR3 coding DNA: TGTGCCAGCAGCCGGGACAGCCAGGATACGCAGTATTTT.

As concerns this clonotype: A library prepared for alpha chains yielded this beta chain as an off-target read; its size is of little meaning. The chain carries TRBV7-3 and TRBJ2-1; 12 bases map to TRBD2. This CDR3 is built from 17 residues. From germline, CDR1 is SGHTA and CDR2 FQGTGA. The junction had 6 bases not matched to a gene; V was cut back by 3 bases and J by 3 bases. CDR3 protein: CASSFTSGGHLYNEQFF. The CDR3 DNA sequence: TGTGCCAGCAGCTTTACTAGCGGGGGGCATCTCTACAATGAGCAGTTCTTC. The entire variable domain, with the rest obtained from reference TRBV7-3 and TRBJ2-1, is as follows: GAGVSQTPSNKVTEKGKYVELRCDPISGHTALYWYRQSLGQGPEFLIYFQGTGAADDSGLPNDRFFAVRPEGSVSTLKIQRTERGDSAVYLCASSFTSGGHLYNEQFFGPGTRLTVL.

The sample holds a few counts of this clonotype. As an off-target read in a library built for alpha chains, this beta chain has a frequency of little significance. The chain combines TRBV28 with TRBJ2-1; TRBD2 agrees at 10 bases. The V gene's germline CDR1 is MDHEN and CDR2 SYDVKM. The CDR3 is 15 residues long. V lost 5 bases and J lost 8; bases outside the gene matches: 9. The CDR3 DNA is TGTGCCAGCAGTCTATCTAGCGGGAGAAGCGATGAGCAGTTCTTC. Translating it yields CASSLSSGRSDEQFF.

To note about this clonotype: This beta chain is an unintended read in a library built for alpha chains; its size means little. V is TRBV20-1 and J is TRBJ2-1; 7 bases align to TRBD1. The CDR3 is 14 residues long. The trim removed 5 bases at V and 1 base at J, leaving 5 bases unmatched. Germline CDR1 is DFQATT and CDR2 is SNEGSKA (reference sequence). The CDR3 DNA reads TGCAGTGCTCGGACAGGCGAATCCTACAATGAGCAGTTCTTC. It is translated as CSARTGESYNEQFF.

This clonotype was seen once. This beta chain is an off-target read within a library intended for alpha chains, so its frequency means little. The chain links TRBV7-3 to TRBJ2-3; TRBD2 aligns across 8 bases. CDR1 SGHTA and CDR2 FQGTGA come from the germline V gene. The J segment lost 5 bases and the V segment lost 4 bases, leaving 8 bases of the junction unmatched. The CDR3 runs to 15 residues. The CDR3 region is CASSSGAGAGDTQYF. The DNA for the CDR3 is TGTGCCAGCAGCTCTGGAGCGGGAGCGGGAGATACGCAGTATTTT.

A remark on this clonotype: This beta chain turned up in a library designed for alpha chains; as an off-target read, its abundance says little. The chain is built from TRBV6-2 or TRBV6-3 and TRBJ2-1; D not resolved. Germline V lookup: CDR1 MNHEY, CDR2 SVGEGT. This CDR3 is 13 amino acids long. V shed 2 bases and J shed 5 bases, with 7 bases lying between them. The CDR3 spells CASSYNSNNEQFF. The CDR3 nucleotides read TGTGCCAGCAGTTACAACAGTAACAATGAGCAGTTCTTC.

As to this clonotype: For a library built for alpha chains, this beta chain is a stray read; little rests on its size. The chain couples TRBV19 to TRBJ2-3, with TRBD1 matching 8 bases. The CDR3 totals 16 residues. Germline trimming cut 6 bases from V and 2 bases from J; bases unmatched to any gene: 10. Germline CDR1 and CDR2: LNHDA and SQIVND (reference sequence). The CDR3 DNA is TGTGCCAGTAGGCAAGTGGCGGGACAGGACACAGATACGCAGTATTTT. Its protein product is CASRQVAGQDTDTQYF.

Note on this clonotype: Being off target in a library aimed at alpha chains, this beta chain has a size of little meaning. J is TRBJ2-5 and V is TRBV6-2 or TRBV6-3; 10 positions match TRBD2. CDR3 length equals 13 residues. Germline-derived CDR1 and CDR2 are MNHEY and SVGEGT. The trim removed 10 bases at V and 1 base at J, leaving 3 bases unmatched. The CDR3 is CATRTSGQETQYF. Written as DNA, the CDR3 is TGTGCCACCAGGACTAGCGGCCAAGAGACCCAGTACTTC.

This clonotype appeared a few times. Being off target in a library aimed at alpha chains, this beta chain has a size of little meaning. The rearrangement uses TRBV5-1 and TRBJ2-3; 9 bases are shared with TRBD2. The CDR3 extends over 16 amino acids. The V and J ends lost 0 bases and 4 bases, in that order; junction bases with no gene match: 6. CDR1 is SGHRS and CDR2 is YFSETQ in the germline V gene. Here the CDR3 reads CASSLVAGGAPDTQYF. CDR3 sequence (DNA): TGCGCCAGCAGCTTGGTGGCGGGAGGGGCCCCAGATACGCAGTATTTT. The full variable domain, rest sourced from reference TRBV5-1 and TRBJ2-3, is KAGVTQTPRYLIKTRGQQVTLSCSPISGHRSVSWYQQTPGQGLQFLFEYFSETQRNKGNFPGRFSGRQFSNSRSEMNVSTLELGDSALYLCASSLVAGGAPDTQYFGPGTRLTVL.

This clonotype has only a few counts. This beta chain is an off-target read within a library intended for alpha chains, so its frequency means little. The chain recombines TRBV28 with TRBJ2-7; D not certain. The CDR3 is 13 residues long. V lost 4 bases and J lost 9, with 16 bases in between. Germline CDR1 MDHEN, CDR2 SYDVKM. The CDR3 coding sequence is TGTGCCAGCAGTTCGCCCCCCGTATACACGCAGTACTTC. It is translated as CASSSPPVYTQYF. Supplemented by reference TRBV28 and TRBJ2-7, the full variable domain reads DVKVTQSSRYLVKRTGEKVFLECVQDMDHENMFWYRQDPGLGLRLIYFSYDVKMKEKGDIPEGYSVSREKKERFSLILESASTNQTSMYLCASSSPPVYTQYFGPGTRLTVT.